This T cell receptor (beta chain) originates from a study of long-term antiretroviral therapy in people with HIV. At survey level, the immunoSEQ assay was run in its v3.0 version. Sequencing was intended to reach about 35,000-50,000 T-cell genomes per sample. Profiling relied on immunoSEQ multiplex PCR, and the TCRdb table lists in-frame clones only, not all of them. The sample holds over 15,000 clones, about 89% seen once. The V end lost 1 base, the J end lost 2 bases, and 6 bases lay between the germline ends. Germline values: CDR1 LGHNA, CDR2 YSLEER. This CDR3 has 15 residues. The sequence was obtained from a woman aged 40 to 50 with HIV. Sequences were derived from unsorted PBMCs, sampled 0.6 years after starting antiretroviral therapy. The genes are TRBV4-3 and TRBJ2-6; a possible D gene is TRBD1 (5 bases). This CDR3 is CASSQGGAGANVLTF. The DNA for the CDR3 is TGCGCCAGCAGCCAAGGGGGCGCTGGGGCCAACGTCCTGACTTTC.